The 23 T cell receptor beta chains below come from one sample, sequenced in a study of cytomegalovirus exposure and HLA in healthy donors. A multiplex PCR was run with 60 Vbeta primers and 13 Jbeta primers. The repertoire was sequenced with immunoSEQ multiplex PCR; TCRdb's copy has only in-frame clones and lacks some. The clone table shows 130,000 to 150,000 clones, with the ten largest holding 0.8% to 1%. The sample was PBMCs. These receptor sequences come from a male donor in good health and CMV-seronegative.

The chain joins TRBV4-2 to TRBJ2-1; tentatively, D is TRBD2 (5 bases). V lost 0 bases, J lost 8 bases, and 11 bases lay in between. CDR1 is LGHNA, CDR2 YNFKEQ, per germline. The CDR3 consists of 14 residues. CDR3 sequence reads: CASSQERERHEQFF. The CDR3 DNA is TGTGCCAGCAGCCAAGAGAGGGAGAGGCATGAGCAGTTCTTC.

The V gene is TRBV19, the J gene TRBJ1-5; D uncertain. Germline V gives CDR1 LNHDA, CDR2 SQIVND (reference sequence). Trimming took off 3 bases at V and 3 bases at J, with 12 bases between the two ends. There are 15 residues in the CDR3. The CDR3 region has the DNA TGTGCCAGTAGTATTAGTCAGGTCTACAATCAGCCCCAGCATTTT. Its translation is CASSISQVYNQPQHF.

The chain recombines TRBV9 with TRBJ2-5; TRBD2 matches at 13 bases. The CDR3 is made up of 17 amino acids. V lost 0 bases and J lost 5; bases outside the gene matches: 7. Germline V gene sequence: CDR1 SGDLS, CDR2 YYNGEE. The CDR3 region is CASSVAIGLAGVETQYF. In DNA form, the CDR3 reads TGTGCCAGCAGCGTAGCGATCGGACTAGCGGGAGTGGAGACCCAGTACTTC.

The rearrangement links TRBV4-3 to TRBJ2-3; TRBD2 aligns across 7 bases. V dropped 1 base and J dropped 2; count of bases not matched to a gene: 21. The CDR3 extends over 21 amino acids. Germline CDR1 and CDR2: LGHNA and YSLEER. The CDR3 is CASSQVLRASGEALITDTQYF. In DNA, the CDR3 is TGCGCCAGCAGCCAAGTATTACGTGCGAGCGGGGAGGCCCTTATCACAGATACGCAGTATTTT.

This rearrangement joins TRBV19 to TRBJ1-5, with a possible D match to TRBD1 (5 bases). The germline V gene has CDR1 LNHDA and CDR2 SQIVND (reference sequence). V lost 1 base and J 0 bases, leaving 19 bases between the germline ends. The CDR3 consists of 19 residues. The CDR3: CASSIVDTFPPYSNQPQHF. For the CDR3, the DNA is TGTGCCAGTAGTATAGTGGACACCTTCCCCCCATATAGCAATCAGCCCCAGCATTTT.

The rearrangement links TRBV11-3 to TRBJ2-7; 10 bases line up with TRBD1. Germline values: CDR1 SGHNT, CDR2 YENEEA. The CDR3 contains 15 residues. Trimming removed 2 bases from V and 2 bases from J; junction bases left unmatched: 3. The CDR3 region has the DNA TGTGCCAGCAGCTTAACGGGACAGGGGACCTACGAGCAGTACTTC. Translated, it gives CASSLTGQGTYEQYF.

V and J are TRBV28 and TRBJ1-6; a weak D match, TRBD1 (5 bases). The V end was cut by 7 bases, the J end by 15 bases, with 16 bases between. The CDR3 runs to 12 residues. Per the germline V gene, CDR1 is MDHEN and CDR2 is SYDVKM. As DNA, the CDR3 is TGTGCCAGCACTCGCCTGGGGGGTAACCTCCACTTT. This translates into CASTRLGGNLHF.

The CDR3 sequence is CASSLNRGKPTGYF. CDR3 nucleotides: TGTGCCAGCAGTTTGAACAGGGGGAAACCCACGGGGTATTTT. This rearrangement joins TRBV28 to TRBJ2-3; the match to TRBD1 covers 8 bases. CDR1 MDHEN and CDR2 SYDVKM come from the germline V gene. This CDR3 has 14 amino acids. Germline trimming cut 3 bases from V and 14 bases from J; bases unmatched to any gene: 13.

The V and J genes are TRBV6-5 and TRBJ1-3, with D uncertain. Germline CDR1 reads MNHEY; CDR2 reads SVGAGI. The CDR3 loop spans 13 amino acids. Trimming took 5 bases from V and 5 from J, leaving 10 bases between them. This CDR3 reads CASSPPGRNTIYF. As DNA, the CDR3 is TGTGCCAGCAGTCCCCCCGGTCGAAACACCATATATTTT.

The V gene is TRBV27, the J gene TRBJ2-7, with D tentatively TRBD2 (6 bases). The CDR3 contains 15 residues. Between the trimmed V and J ends, which lost 4 bases and 3 bases, there was a span of 16 bases. CDR1 MNHEY and CDR2 SMNVEV come from the germline V gene (reference sequence). The CDR3, as DNA: TGTGCCAGCAGTTCCGGGAGAGCCGTCCTCTACGAGCAGTACTTC. It translates to CASSSGRAVLYEQYF.

This chain joins TRBV29-1 and TRBJ2-1; TRBD2 agrees at 9 bases. The CDR3 spans 19 residues. The V and J ends lost 1 base and 0 bases, in that order; junction bases with no gene match: 13. Germline values: CDR1 SQVTM, CDR2 ANQGSEA. The DNA for the CDR3 is TGCAGCGTTGAAGTGTCGTTGGTAGCGGGGGTTTTCTCCTACAATGAGCAGTTCTTC. It is translated as CSVEVSLVAGVFSYNEQFF.

The rearrangement joins TRBV29-1 to TRBJ1-1, with D hard to call. CDR3 length equals 15 residues. Germline V CDR1 and CDR2: SQVTM, ANQGSEA. Trimming removed 6 bases at V and 0 bases at J, with 17 bases between. The CDR3 spells CSVYEVRVLNTEAFF. The CDR3 DNA sequence: TGCAGCGTGTATGAAGTGAGGGTGCTGAACACTGAAGCTTTCTTT.

The rearrangement links TRBV19 to TRBJ1-2; 9 nucleotides line up with TRBD1. V trimming: 5 bases; J trimming: 8 bases; junction bases outside the gene matches: 12. The germline CDR1 and CDR2 sequences are LNHDA and SQIVND (reference sequence). CDR3 size: 15 residues. The CDR3 coding sequence is TGTGCCAGTAGTTCCTGGACAGGGGAGAGTCAAGGCTACACCTTC. Protein sequence: CASSSWTGESQGYTF.

The chain joins TRBV27 to TRBJ1-2; D is perhaps TRBD1 (6 bases). This CDR3 region has 15 residues. V lost 1 base to trimming and J lost 8 bases, with 17 bases between them. The germline V gene has CDR1 MNHEY and CDR2 SMNVEV (reference sequence). CDR3 in DNA: TGTGCCAGCAGTTTATTACCGTCGGGGGGCCAAGGCTACACCTTC. Encoded protein: CASSLLPSGGQGYTF.

The genes are TRBV5-8 and TRBJ1-2; D possibly corresponds to TRBD1 (5 bases). Germline V gives CDR1 SGHTS, CDR2 YDEGEE. Trimming took 2 bases from V and 10 from J, leaving 15 bases between them. The CDR3 covers 13 residues. CDR3 in DNA: TGTGCCAGCAGCTTAATCGTCTCCAGGGCCTACACCTTC. Protein: CASSLIVSRAYTF.

The rearrangement links TRBV5-1 to TRBJ1-3; D might be TRBD1 (5 bases). Germline values: CDR1 SGHRS, CDR2 YFSETQ. The CDR3 covers 20 residues. Trimming removed 3 bases at V and 0 bases at J, with 25 bases between. As DNA, the CDR3 is TGCGCCAGCAGCTCCGTAGGATGGGGCTCTCCTACTCACTCTGGAAACACCATATATTTT. Protein sequence: CASSSVGWGSPTHSGNTIYF.

CDR3 amino acids: CASSLMPGQVYYEQYF. The CDR3 region has the DNA TGCGCCAGCAGTCTCATGCCGGGACAGGTTTACTACGAGCAGTACTTC. The chain carries TRBV23-1 and TRBJ2-7; 8 bases are shared with TRBD1. TRBV23-1 is identified as an open reading frame with a role that is uncertain. Trimming at V came to 4 bases and at J to 3 bases, leaving 11 bases not matched to a gene. There are 16 residues in the CDR3.

The rearrangement joins TRBV7-2 to TRBJ2-3; D not resolved. V was shortened by 4 bases and J by 2 bases, with 7 bases between the two germline ends. Germline loops: CDR1 SGHTA, CDR2 FQGNSA. CDR3 length equals 13 residues. The chain's CDR3 is CASSSTHTDTQYF. The CDR3 nucleotides read TGTGCCAGCAGCTCCACTCACACAGATACGCAGTATTTT.

The J gene is TRBJ1-4, the V gene TRBV7-6; D possibly corresponds to TRBD1 (6 bases). From germline, CDR1 is SGHVS and CDR2 FNYEAQ. The CDR3 has 12 residues. Trimming took 0 bases from V and 10 from J, leaving 6 bases between them. Here the CDR3 DNA reads TGTGCCAGCAGCTTAGCAGGGGGAAAACTGTTTTTT. It codes for CASSLAGGKLFF.

The rearrangement uses TRBV11-3 and TRBJ2-1; 9 nucleotides match TRBD2. Losses at the gene ends were 5 bases for V and 3 bases for J; bases not matched to a gene: 11. This CDR3 contains 17 residues. Per the germline V gene, CDR1 is SGHNT and CDR2 is YENEEA. The DNA for the CDR3 is TGTGCCAGCAGCGGACAAGGCTCTAGCGGGATCTACAATGAGCAGTTCTTC. Translation gives CASSGQGSSGIYNEQFF.

J is TRBJ2-2 and V is TRBV19; D perhaps matches TRBD2 (5 bases). Germline V gives CDR1 LNHDA, CDR2 SQIVND (reference sequence). This CDR3 is 15 amino acids long. V was clipped by 1 base and J by 8 bases, with 14 bases between them. The CDR3 nucleotides are TGTGCCAGTAGTATAGTTGAGGGCGGAGCGGGGGAGCTGTTTTTT. Amino acids: CASSIVEGGAGELFF.

This chain links TRBV6-6 with TRBJ1-4; D ambiguous. This CDR3 has 12 amino acids. V was clipped by 2 bases and J by 6 bases, with 4 bases between them. The germline CDR1 and CDR2 sequences are MNHNY and SVGAGI (reference sequence). The DNA of the CDR3 is TGTGCCAGCAGTTACGCGGATGAAAAACTGTTTTTT. It is translated as CASSYADEKLFF.

The V gene is TRBV5-6, the J gene TRBJ2-6; tentatively, D is TRBD2 (7 bases). CDR1 SGHDT and CDR2 YYEEEE come from the germline V gene. V shed 4 bases and J shed 12 bases, with 20 bases lying between them. The CDR3 extends over 15 amino acids. Written as DNA, the CDR3 is TGTGCCAGCAGCCCAAGGGGGGGTCGGGGACGCGTCCTGACTTTC. Amino acid sequence: CASSPRGGRGRVLTF.